The source of this T cell receptor (beta chain) is a study of blood T cell repertoires in COVID-19. The length of the CDR3 is 20 residues. The germline V gene encodes CDR1 MNHEY and CDR2 SMNVEV (reference sequence). Trimming took 2 bases from V and 5 from J; bases not matched to a gene: 14. Produced via immunoSEQ multiplex PCR; TCRdb's table is partial and in-frame only. The table includes under 250,000 clones, around 83% detected once. This TCR was recovered from a human donor in a cohort sampled during active COVID-19. Input material: peripheral blood. V gene TRBV27 combines with J gene TRBJ2-3; 15 bases map to TRBD2. CDR3 sequence reads: CASSLPLGLAGGPSGDTQYF. DNA for the CDR3: TGTGCCAGCAGTTTACCCCTTGGACTAGCGGGAGGGCCCTCGGGAGATACGCAGTATTTT.